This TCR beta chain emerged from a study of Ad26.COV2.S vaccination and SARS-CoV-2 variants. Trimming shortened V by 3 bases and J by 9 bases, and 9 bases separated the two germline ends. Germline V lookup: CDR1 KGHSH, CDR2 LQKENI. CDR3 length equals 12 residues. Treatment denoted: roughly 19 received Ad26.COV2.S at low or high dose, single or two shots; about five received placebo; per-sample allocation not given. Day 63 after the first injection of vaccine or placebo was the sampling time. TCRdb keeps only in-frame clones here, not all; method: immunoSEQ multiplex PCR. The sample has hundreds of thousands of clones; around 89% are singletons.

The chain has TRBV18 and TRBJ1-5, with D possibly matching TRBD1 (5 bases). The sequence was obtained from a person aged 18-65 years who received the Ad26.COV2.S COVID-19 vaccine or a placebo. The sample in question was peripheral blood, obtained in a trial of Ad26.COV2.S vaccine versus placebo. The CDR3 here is CASSPGGGPQHF. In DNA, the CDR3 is TGTGCCAGCTCACCCGGTGGGGGGCCCCAGCATTTT.